A single T cell receptor (beta chain) is shown here with its context. This CDR3 comprises 18 residues. Trimming stripped 5 bases from V and 2 bases from J, with 23 bases between. The V gene's germline CDR1 is LNHDA and CDR2 SQIVND (reference sequence). Assay used: immunoSEQ multiplex PCR; TCRdb lists only in-frame clones, some missing. Among 40,000 to 45,000 clones listed, about 86% were seen once. These data are taken from a study of OX40 agonist ivuxolimab in advanced cancers. V and J are TRBV19 and TRBJ2-3; weak D call: TRBD1 (6 bases). The clonotype originates from an adult with an advanced solid tumor such as melanoma, head and neck, liver or kidney cancer. The source material was CD4+ or CD8+ T cells sorted from blood, sampled in a trial of the OX40 agonist ivuxolimab. The CDR3 region is CASSGGHPEYPPTDTQYF. CDR3 sequence (DNA): TGTGCCAGTAGTGGGGGACACCCGGAGTATCCGCCCACAGATACGCAGTATTTT.